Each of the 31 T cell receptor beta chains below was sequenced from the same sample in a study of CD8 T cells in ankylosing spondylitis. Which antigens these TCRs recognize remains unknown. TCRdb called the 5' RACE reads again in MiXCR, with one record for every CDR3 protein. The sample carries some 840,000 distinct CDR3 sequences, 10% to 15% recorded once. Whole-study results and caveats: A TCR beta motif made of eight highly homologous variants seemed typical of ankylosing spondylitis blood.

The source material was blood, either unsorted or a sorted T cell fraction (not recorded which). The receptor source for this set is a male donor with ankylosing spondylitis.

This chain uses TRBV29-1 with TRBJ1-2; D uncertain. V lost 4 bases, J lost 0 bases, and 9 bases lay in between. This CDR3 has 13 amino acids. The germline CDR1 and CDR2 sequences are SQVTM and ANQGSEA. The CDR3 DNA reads TGCAGCGTTGTGGCAGTATCTAACTATGGCTACACCTTC. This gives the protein CSVVAVSNYGYTF.

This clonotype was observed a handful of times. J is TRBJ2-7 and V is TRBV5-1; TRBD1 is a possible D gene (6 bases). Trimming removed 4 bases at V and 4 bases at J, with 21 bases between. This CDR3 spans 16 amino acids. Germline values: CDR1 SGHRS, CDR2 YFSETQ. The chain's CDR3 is CASSLRPLTGRYEQYF. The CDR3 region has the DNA TGCGCCAGCAGCCTGAGACCCTTGACAGGTCGGTACGAGCAGTACTTC.

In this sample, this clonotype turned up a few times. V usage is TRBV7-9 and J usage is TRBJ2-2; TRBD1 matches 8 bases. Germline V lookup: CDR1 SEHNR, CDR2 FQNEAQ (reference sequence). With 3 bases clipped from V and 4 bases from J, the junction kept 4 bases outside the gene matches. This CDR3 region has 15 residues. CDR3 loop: CASSFTGGITGELFF. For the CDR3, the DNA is TGTGCCAGCAGCTTCACAGGGGGAATCACCGGGGAGCTGTTTTTT. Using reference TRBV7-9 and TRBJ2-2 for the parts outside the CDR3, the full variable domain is DTGVSQNPRHKITKRGQNVTFRCDPISEHNRLYWYRQTLGQGPEFLTYFQNEAQLEKSRLLSDRFSAERPKGSFSTLEIQRTEQGDSAMYLCASSFTGGITGELFFGEGSRLTVL.

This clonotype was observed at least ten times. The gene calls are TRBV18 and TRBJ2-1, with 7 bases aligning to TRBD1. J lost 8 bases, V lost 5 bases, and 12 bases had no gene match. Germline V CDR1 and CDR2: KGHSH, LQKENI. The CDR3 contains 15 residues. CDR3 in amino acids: CASSNNRGPSDEQFF. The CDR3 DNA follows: TGTGCCAGCTCAAATAACAGGGGACCGAGTGATGAGCAGTTCTTC.

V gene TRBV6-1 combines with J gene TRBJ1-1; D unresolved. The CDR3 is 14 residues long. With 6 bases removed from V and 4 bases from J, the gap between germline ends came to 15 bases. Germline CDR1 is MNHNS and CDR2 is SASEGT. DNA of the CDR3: TGTGCCAGCAGCCCTCTGGGGAGAATCACTGAAGCTTTCTTT. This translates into CASSPLGRITEAFF.

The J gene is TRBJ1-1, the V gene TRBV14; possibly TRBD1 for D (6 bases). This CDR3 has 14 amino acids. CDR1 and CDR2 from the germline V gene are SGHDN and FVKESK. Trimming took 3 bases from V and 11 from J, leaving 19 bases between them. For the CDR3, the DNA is TGTGCCAGCAGCCAGAACAGGGAAGGTAGAGGGGCTTTCTTT. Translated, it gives CASSQNREGRGAFF.

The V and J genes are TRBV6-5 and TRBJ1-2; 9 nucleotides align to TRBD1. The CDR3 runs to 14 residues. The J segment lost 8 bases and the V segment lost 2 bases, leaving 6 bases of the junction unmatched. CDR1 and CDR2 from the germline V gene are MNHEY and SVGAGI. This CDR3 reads CASSYAGQGYGYTF. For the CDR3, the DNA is TGTGCCAGCAGTTACGCGGGACAGGGTTACGGCTACACCTTC.

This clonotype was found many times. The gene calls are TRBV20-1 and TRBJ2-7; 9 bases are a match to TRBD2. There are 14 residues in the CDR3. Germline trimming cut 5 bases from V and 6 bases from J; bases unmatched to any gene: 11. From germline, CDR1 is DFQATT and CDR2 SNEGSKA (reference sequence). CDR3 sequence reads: CSASTGTSMGEQYF. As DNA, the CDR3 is TGCAGTGCTTCCACCGGGACTAGCATGGGCGAGCAGTACTTC.

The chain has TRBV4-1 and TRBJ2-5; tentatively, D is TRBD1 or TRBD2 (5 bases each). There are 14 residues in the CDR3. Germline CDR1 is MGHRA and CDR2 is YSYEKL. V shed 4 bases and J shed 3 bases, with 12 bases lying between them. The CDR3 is CASSLRDGKETQYF. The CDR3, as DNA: TGCGCCAGCAGCCTCCGGGACGGGAAAGAGACCCAGTACTTC.

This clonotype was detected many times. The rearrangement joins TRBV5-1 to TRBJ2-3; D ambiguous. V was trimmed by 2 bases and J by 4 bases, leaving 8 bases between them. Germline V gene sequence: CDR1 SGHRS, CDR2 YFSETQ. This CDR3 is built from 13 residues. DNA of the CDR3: TGCGCCAGCAGCTTAACCCAGGCAGATACGCAGTATTTT. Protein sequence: CASSLTQADTQYF.

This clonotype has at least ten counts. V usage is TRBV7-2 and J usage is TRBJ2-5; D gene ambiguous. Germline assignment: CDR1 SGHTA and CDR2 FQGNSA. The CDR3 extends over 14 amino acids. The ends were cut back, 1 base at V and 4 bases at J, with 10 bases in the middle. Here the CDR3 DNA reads TGTGCCAGCAGCTTAGTCAGTGGCGGAGAGACCCAGTACTTC. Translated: CASSLVSGGETQYF.

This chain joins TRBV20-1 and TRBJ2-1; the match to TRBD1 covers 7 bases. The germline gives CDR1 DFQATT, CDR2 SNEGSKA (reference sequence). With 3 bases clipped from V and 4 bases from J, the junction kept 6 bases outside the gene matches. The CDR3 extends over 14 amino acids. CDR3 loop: CSASLGTAYNEQFF. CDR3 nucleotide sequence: TGCAGTGCTAGTCTCGGGACAGCTTACAATGAGCAGTTCTTC.

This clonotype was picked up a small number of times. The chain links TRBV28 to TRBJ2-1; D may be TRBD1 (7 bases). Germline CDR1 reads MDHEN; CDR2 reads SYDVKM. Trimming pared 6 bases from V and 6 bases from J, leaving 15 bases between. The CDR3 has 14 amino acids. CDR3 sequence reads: CASSQGGRLNEQFF. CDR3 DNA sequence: TGTGCCAGCAGCCAGGGGGGACGCCTCAATGAGCAGTTCTTC. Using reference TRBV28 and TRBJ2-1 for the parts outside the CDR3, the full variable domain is DVKVTQSSRYLVKRTGEKVFLECVQDMDHENMFWYRQDPGLGLRLIYFSYDVKMKEKGDIPEGYSVSREKKERFSLILESASTNQTSMYLCASSQGGRLNEQFFGPGTRLTVL.

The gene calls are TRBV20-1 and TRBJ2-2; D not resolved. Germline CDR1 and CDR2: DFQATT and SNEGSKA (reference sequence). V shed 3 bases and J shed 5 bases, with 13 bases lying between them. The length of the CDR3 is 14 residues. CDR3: CSASLQLMTGELFF. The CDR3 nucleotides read TGCAGTGCTAGTTTGCAGCTGATGACCGGGGAGCTGTTTTTT.

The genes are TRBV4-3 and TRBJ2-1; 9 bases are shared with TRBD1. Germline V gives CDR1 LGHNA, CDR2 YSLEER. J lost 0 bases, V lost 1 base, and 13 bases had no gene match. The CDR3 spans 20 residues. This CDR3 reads CASSQARDRVSRSSYNEQFF. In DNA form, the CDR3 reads TGCGCCAGCAGCCAAGCCCGGGACAGGGTATCTCGGAGCTCCTACAATGAGCAGTTCTTC.

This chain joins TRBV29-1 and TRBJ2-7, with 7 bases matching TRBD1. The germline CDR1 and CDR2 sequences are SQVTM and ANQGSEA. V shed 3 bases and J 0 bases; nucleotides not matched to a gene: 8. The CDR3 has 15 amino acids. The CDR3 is CSVELLTGDSYEQYF. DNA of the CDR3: TGCAGCGTTGAGCTTCTTACAGGGGACTCCTACGAGCAGTACTTC.

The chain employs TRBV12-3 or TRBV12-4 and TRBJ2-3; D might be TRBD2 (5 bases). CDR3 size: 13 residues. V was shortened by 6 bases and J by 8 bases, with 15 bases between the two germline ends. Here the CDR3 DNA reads TGTGCCAGCAGGGGCAGTGACCGGGGTACGCAGTATTTT. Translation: CASRGSDRGTQYF.

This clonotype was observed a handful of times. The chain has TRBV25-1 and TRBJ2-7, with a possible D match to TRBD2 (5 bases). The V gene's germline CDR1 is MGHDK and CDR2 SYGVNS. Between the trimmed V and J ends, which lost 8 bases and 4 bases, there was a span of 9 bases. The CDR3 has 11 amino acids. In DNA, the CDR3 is TGTGCCAGCGGTAGGACTTACGAGCAGTACTTC. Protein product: CASGRTYEQYF.

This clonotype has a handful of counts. The CDR3 DNA is TGCGCCAGCAGCTTGTTTCAGGGTCCCGGTGAGACCCAGTACTTC. Translated: CASSLFQGPGETQYF. The chain recombines TRBV5-1 with TRBJ2-5; D may be TRBD1 (5 bases). Germline CDR1 SGHRS, CDR2 YFSETQ. The V and J ends lost 1 base and 5 bases respectively, with 15 bases between them. The CDR3 loop spans 15 amino acids.

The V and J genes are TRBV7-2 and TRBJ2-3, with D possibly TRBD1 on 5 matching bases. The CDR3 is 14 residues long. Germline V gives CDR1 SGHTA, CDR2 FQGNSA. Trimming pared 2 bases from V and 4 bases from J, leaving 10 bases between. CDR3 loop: CASSLSGLADTQYF. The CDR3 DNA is TGTGCCAGCAGCTTATCAGGGTTGGCAGATACGCAGTATTTT.

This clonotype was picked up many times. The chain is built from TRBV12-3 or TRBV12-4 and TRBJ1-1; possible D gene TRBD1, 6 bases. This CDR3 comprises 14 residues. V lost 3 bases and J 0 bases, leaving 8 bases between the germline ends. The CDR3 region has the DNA TGTGCCAGCAGTTTTCAGGGGCTGAACACTGAAGCTTTCTTT. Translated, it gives CASSFQGLNTEAFF.

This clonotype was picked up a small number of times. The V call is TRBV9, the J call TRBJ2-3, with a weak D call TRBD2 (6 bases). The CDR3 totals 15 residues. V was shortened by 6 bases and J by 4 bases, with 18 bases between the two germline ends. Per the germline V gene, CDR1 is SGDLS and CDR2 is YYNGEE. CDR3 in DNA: TGTGCCAGCACAGTCCTCACGGGGGTCCCAGATACGCAGTATTTT. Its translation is CASTVLTGVPDTQYF.

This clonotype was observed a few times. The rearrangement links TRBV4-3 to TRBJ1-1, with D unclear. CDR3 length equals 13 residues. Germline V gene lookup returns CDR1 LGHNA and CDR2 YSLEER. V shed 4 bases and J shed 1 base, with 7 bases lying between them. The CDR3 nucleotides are TGCGCCAGCAGCCCAGACTGGAACACTGAAGCTTTCTTT. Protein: CASSPDWNTEAFF.

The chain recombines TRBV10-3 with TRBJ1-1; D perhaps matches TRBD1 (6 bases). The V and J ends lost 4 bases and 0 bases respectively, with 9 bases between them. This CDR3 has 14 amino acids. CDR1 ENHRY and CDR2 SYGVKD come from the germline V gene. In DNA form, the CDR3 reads TGTGCCATCAGTGGTGGACAGATGAACACTGAAGCTTTCTTT. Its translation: CAISGGQMNTEAFF.

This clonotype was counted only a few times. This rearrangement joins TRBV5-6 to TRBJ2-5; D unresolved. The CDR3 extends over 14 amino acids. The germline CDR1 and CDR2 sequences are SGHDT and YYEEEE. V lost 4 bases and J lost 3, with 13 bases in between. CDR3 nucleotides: TGTGCCAGCAGCCTGACATTTAGTAAAGAGACCCAGTACTTC. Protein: CASSLTFSKETQYF.

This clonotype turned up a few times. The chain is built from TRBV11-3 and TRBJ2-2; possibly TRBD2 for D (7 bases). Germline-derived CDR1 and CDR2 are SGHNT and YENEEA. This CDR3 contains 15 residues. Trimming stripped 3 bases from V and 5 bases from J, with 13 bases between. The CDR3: CASSFGGGSTGELFF. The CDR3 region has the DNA TGTGCCAGCAGCTTCGGCGGGGGCTCTACCGGGGAGCTGTTTTTT.

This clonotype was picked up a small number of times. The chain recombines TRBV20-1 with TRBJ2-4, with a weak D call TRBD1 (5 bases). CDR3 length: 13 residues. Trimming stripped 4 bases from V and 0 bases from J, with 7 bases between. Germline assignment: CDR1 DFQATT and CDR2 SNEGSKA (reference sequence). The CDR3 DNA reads TGCAGTGCTAAAGGGGTAGCCAAAAACATTCAGTACTTC. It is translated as CSAKGVAKNIQYF.

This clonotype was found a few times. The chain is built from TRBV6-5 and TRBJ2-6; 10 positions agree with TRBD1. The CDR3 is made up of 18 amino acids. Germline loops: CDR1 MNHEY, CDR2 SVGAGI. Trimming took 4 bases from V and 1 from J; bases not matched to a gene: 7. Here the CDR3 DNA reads TGTGCCAGCAGTTCTACCGGGACAGGGGCTTCTGGGGCCAACGTCCTGACTTTC. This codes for CASSSTGTGASGANVLTF.

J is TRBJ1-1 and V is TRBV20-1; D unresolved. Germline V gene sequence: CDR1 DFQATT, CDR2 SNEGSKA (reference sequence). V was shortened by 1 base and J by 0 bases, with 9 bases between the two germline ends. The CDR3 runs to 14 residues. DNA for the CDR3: TGCAGTGCTAGAGTAGGTGGGATGAACACTGAAGCTTTCTTT. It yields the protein CSARVGGMNTEAFF.

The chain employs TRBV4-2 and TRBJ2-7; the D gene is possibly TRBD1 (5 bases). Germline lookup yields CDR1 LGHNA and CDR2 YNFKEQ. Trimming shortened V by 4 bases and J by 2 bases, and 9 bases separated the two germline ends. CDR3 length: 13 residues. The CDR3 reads CASSPDIAYEQYF. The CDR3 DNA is TGTGCCAGCAGCCCGGACATTGCCTACGAGCAGTACTTC.

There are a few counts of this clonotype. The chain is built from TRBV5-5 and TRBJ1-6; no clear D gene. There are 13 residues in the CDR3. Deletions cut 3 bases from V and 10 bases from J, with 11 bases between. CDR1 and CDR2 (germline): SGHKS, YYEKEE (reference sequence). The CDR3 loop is CASSSQLGSPLHF. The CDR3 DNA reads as TGTGCCAGCAGCTCCCAGCTCGGATCACCCCTCCACTTT.